These 18 T cell receptor beta chains were all obtained from the same sample, sequenced in a study of blood T cell repertoires in COVID-19. This table comes from immunoSEQ multiplex PCR, and its TCRdb copy is limited to in-frame clones, with some not included. The sample comprises 410,000 or so clones, 86% of which are singletons, and 1.4% rests with the top ten. The specimen sequenced was peripheral blood. Receptors originate from a woman aged 25 to 45 with active or convalescent COVID-19.

The chain has TRBV6-5 and TRBJ2-5; 9 bases align to TRBD1. Per the germline V gene, CDR1 is MNHEY and CDR2 is SVGAGI. The CDR3 totals 15 residues. After removal of 6 bases from V and 2 bases from J, the junction contained 7 bases not matched to a gene. In DNA, the CDR3 is TGTGCCAGCAGGAGGACAGGGGATCTACAAGAGACCCAGTACTTC. Translation: CASRRTGDLQETQYF.

This sequence joins TRBV18 and TRBJ2-4; tentative D call: TRBD1 (6 bases). The CDR3 is 14 amino acids. V was trimmed by 6 bases and J by 12 bases, leaving 21 bases between them. Per germline, CDR1 KGHSH and CDR2 LQKENI. This CDR3 is CASSPTEGVAGQYF. CDR3 nucleotides: TGTGCCAGCTCTCCAACCGAGGGGGTAGCCGGTCAGTACTTC.

J is TRBJ2-7 and V is TRBV6-5, with TRBD2 matching 9 bases. Germline lookup yields CDR1 MNHEY and CDR2 SVGAGI. The J segment lost 3 bases and the V segment lost 7 bases, leaving 10 bases of the junction unmatched. The CDR3 runs 15 residues. CDR3 DNA: TGTGCCAGCACCCAGGTCCATAGCGGGAGCTACGAGCAGTACTTC. This translates into CASTQVHSGSYEQYF.

This chain uses TRBV10-2 with TRBJ1-4; the D gene is possibly TRBD1 (5 bases). This CDR3 comprises 13 residues. Germline assignment: CDR1 WSHSY and CDR2 SAAADI. The V gene lost 7 bases and the J gene lost 2 bases, with 8 bases spanning the gap. The CDR3, as DNA: TGCGCCAGCATGGCAGGGACTAATGAAAAACTGTTTTTT. This codes for CASMAGTNEKLFF.

The chain employs TRBV3-1 (or the pseudogene TRBV3-2) and TRBJ2-2; 8 nucleotides align to TRBD2. Unmatched junction bases numbered 7, after V lost 5 bases and J lost 5 bases. The CDR3 totals 15 residues. CDR1 and CDR2 (germline): LGHDT, YNNKEL (reference sequence). CDR3: CASSSPGLVTGELFF. Written as DNA, the CDR3 is TGTGCCAGCAGCTCCCCGGGACTAGTAACCGGGGAGCTGTTTTTT.

The V call is TRBV5-4, the J call TRBJ2-2, with unresolved D. The germline V gene has CDR1 SGHNT and CDR2 YYREEE (reference sequence). This CDR3 region has 15 residues. The V gene lost 4 bases and the J gene lost 1 base, with 11 bases spanning the gap. The CDR3 reads CASSLPTGNTGELFF. The CDR3 DNA follows: TGTGCCAGCAGCCTGCCGACGGGGAACACCGGGGAGCTGTTTTTT.

This chain links TRBV27 with TRBJ2-3, with TRBD2 identical over 7 bases. Per the germline V gene, CDR1 is MNHEY and CDR2 is SMNVEV (reference sequence). J lost 0 bases, V lost 4 bases, and 7 bases had no gene match. The CDR3 is made up of 16 amino acids. The CDR3 loop reads CASSWGGRHSTDTQYF. As DNA, the CDR3 is TGTGCCAGCAGTTGGGGGGGACGACATAGCACAGATACGCAGTATTTT.

This clone appeared many times. The V gene is TRBV10-3, the J gene TRBJ2-5; 14 bases agree with TRBD2. The CDR3 totals 16 residues. Germline V gene lookup returns CDR1 ENHRY and CDR2 SYGVKD. Trimming at V came to 9 bases and at J to 1 base, leaving 7 bases not matched to a gene. The DNA for the CDR3 is TGTGCCATGGGGACTAGCGGGGGAATATCCCAAGAGACCCAGTACTTC. Its translation is CAMGTSGGISQETQYF.

The chain is built from TRBV10-2 and TRBJ2-3; the D gene is possibly TRBD1 (6 bases). V was shortened by 2 bases and J by 2 bases, with 14 bases between the two germline ends. The CDR3 is 16 amino acids. Per germline, CDR1 WSHSY and CDR2 SAAADI. CDR3 residues: CASSEGHGQTTDTQYF. The CDR3 DNA is TGCGCCAGCAGTGAGGGGCACGGACAGACCACAGATACGCAGTATTTT.

The chain recombines TRBV18 with TRBJ2-7, with TRBD1 matching 9 bases. Germline values: CDR1 KGHSH, CDR2 LQKENI. The CDR3 is 14 residues long. The V and J ends lost 0 bases and 5 bases, in that order; junction bases with no gene match: 2. The CDR3 DNA sequence: TGTGCCAGCTCACCACCCACAGGGGGCCACGAGCAGTACTTC. This encodes CASSPPTGGHEQYF.

This clone has more than one count but fewer than ten. The rearrangement links TRBV6-2 or TRBV6-3 to TRBJ2-7; D is unresolved. With 0 bases removed from V and 6 bases from J, the gap between germline ends came to 12 bases. This CDR3 comprises 14 residues. Germline CDR1 MNHEY, CDR2 SVGEGT. This chain's CDR3 is CASSYSAGLSEQYF. The CDR3 DNA is TGTGCCAGCAGTTACTCGGCTGGCTTGTCCGAGCAGTACTTC.

This chain links TRBV7-7 with TRBJ2-3; TRBD2 might be the D (5 bases). CDR1 and CDR2 from the germline V gene are SSHAT and FNYEAQ (reference sequence). The CDR3 runs to 14 residues. Trimming left V 2 bases short and J 4 bases short, with 10 bases between. The CDR3 DNA follows: TGTGCCAGCAGCTTAAACCGGGGATCAGATACGCAGTATTTT. It specifies CASSLNRGSDTQYF. The full variable domain, completed using reference TRBV7-7 and TRBJ2-3, is GAGVSQSPRYKVTKRGQDVTLRCDPISSHATLYWYQQALGQGPEFLTYFNYEAQPDKSGLPSDRFSAERPEGSISTLTIQRTEQRDSAMYRCASSLNRGSDTQYFGPGTRLTVL.

The CDR3 region is CASLLGTGGPHSNQPQHF. In DNA, the CDR3 is TGCGCCAGCCTCTTGGGGACAGGGGGCCCTCATAGCAATCAGCCCCAGCATTTT. The chain uses TRBV5-1 and TRBJ1-5; 12 bases align to TRBD1. The V gene end was trimmed by 7 bases and the J gene end by 0 bases; junction bases not matched to a gene: 11. The CDR3 has 18 amino acids. Germline CDR1 and CDR2: SGHRS and YFSETQ.

The rearrangement links TRBV9 to TRBJ2-2, with D perhaps matching TRBD2 (6 bases). Germline V gene data show CDR1 as SGDLS and CDR2 as YYNGEE. V was cut by 5 bases and J by 6 bases, with 17 bases left in between. The CDR3 loop spans 15 amino acids. This CDR3 is CASSPHSGLAGELFF. CDR3 bases: TGTGCCAGCAGTCCCCATAGCGGTCTTGCCGGGGAGCTGTTTTTT.

The sample holds one count of this clone. The J gene is TRBJ2-7, the V gene TRBV6-5; possibly TRBD1 for D (6 bases). CDR3 size: 14 residues. CDR1 and CDR2 (germline): MNHEY, SVGAGI. V was clipped by 4 bases and J by 3 bases, with 13 bases between them. CDR3 region: CASSSRGRIYEQYF. For the CDR3, the DNA is TGTGCCAGCAGTTCCAGGGGAAGGATCTACGAGCAGTACTTC.

The chain couples TRBV5-1 to TRBJ2-7; perhaps TRBD1 as D (6 bases). Trimming stripped 4 bases from V and 4 bases from J, with 15 bases between. This CDR3 has 14 amino acids. Germline V gene sequence: CDR1 SGHRS, CDR2 YFSETQ. CDR3 DNA: TGCGCCAGCAGCCCTGTTGCAGGGGTATACGAGCAGTACTTC. The encoded protein is CASSPVAGVYEQYF.

This clone has only one observation. This rearrangement joins TRBV6-5 to TRBJ1-5, with D tentatively TRBD1 (6 bases). Germline V gene sequence: CDR1 MNHEY, CDR2 SVGAGI. The CDR3 is 15 amino acids. The V and J ends lost 4 bases and 4 bases respectively, with 14 bases between them. The CDR3 nucleotides are TGTGCCAGCAGTTCTTTGGCCCAGGGGAATCAGCCCCAGCATTTT. Translating gives CASSSLAQGNQPQHF.

This chain uses TRBV5-4 with TRBJ2-5, with 7 bases identical to TRBD2. The CDR3 length is 13 residues. Germline V gene data show CDR1 as SGHNT and CDR2 as YYREEE (reference sequence). Trimming took 5 bases from V and 5 from J; bases not matched to a gene: 6. The CDR3 spells CASRWQGGETQYF. Here the CDR3 DNA reads TGTGCCAGCAGATGGCAGGGAGGGGAGACCCAGTACTTC.